The 8 T cell receptor beta chains presented below share a single source sample, sequenced in a study of human T cells and chemical hapten exposure (TCRdb year 2021). The time point label of this sample denotes: pre-sensitization, week 0. The meaning of the sample's treatment or condition label: therapeutic diphenylcyclopropenone sensitization with weekly scalp DPC. Library construction relied on RACE. The sequencing machine was a NextSeq 500. TCRdb reanalyzed the raw reads on its own, using fastp at Q25 for trimming and MiXCR for clone calling, and kept in-frame beta chains. Here each entry gathers all rows of one CDR3 protein and keeps the most common genes and DNA. Recorded for this sample are approximately 400,000 distinct CDR3 sequences; approximately 5.1% of them occurred a single time. Clones ranked in the top ten supply around 2.6% of the sample. Sequencing used whole blood, obtained in connection with sensitization to the hapten diphenylcyclopropenone (DPC). The receptors derive from a woman between 50 and 59 years old with alopecia areata. Some clones in this sample may be carry-over from other donors' samples.

This clonotype was observed a few times. The rearrangement uses TRBV7-2 and TRBJ2-1; 9 nucleotides match TRBD2. The germline gives CDR1 SGHTA, CDR2 FQGNSA. V shed 5 bases and J 7 bases; nucleotides not matched to a gene: 9. The CDR3 length is 15 residues. CDR3 region: CASSVSGSGYNEQFF. The CDR3 DNA reads as TGTGCCAGCAGCGTTAGCGGGAGCGGATATAATGAGCAGTTCTTC.

This clonotype was counted a few times. The chain combines TRBV3-1 with TRBJ2-5; TRBD1 might be the D (5 bases). Germline V gives CDR1 LGHDT, CDR2 YNNKEL (reference sequence). The V end was cut by 2 bases, the J end by 5 bases, with 12 bases between. The length of the CDR3 is 14 residues. The CDR3 DNA is TGTGCCAGCAGCCAAACAGGTTTTGAGGAGACCCAGTACTTC. Translation gives CASSQTGFEETQYF.

The V gene is TRBV20-1, the J gene TRBJ2-4, with 8 bases lining up with TRBD1. Trimming at V came to 6 bases and at J to 0 bases, leaving 7 bases not matched to a gene. The germline V gene encodes CDR1 DFQATT and CDR2 SNEGSKA (reference sequence). This CDR3 has 15 residues. CDR3 region: CSAMTGALAKNIQYF. CDR3 DNA: TGCAGTGCAATGACAGGGGCCCTAGCCAAAAACATTCAGTACTTC.

To note about this clonotype: This may stem from a read error, because a much larger clone lies one nucleotide away. This likely comes from a read error, as the CDR3 has no conserved phenylalanine or tryptophan at its end. The CDR3, as DNA: TGCAGTGCCCGGACTAGCGGCCGCACAGATACGCAGTATCTT. This encodes CSARTSGRTDTQYL. The chain has TRBV20-1 and TRBJ2-3; 10 nucleotides line up with TRBD2. This CDR3 has 14 residues. V lost 6 bases to trimming and J lost 1 base; unmatched junction nucleotides: 4. Germline V CDR1 and CDR2: DFQATT, SNEGSKA (reference sequence).

This clonotype was counted between two and nine times. V is TRBV3-1 and J is TRBJ2-1; either TRBD1 or TRBD2 may supply D (5 bases each). Germline V CDR1 and CDR2: LGHDT, YNNKEL (reference sequence). Trimming cost V 0 bases and J 10 bases, with 22 bases left between them. The CDR3 is made up of 17 amino acids. Written as DNA, the CDR3 is TGTGCCAGCAGCCAAGAGCCGGGACCCCTCGGGGAAAGCGAGCAGTTCTTC. It specifies CASSQEPGPLGESEQFF.

This clonotype occurred many times. V and J are TRBV11-2 and TRBJ2-3, with 14 bases lining up with TRBD2. Germline lookup yields CDR1 SGHAT and CDR2 FQNNGV. J gave up 4 bases and V 3 bases, and 3 bases lay outside the gene matches. This CDR3 is built from 16 residues. CDR3 nucleotides: TGTGCCAGCAGCTTTCAGGGACTAGCGGGAGCAGATACGCAGTATTTT. This codes for CASSFQGLAGADTQYF. The full variable domain, its missing parts supplied by reference TRBV11-2 and TRBJ2-3, is EAGVAQSPRYKIIEKRQSVAFWCNPISGHATLYWYQQILGQGPKLLIQFQNNGVVDDSQLPKDRFSAERLKGVDSTLKIQPAKLEDSAVYLCASSFQGLAGADTQYFGPGTRLTVL.

In this sample, this clonotype turned up many times. The gene calls are TRBV9 and TRBJ2-1, with D perhaps matching TRBD1 or TRBD2 (5 bases each). V was clipped by 4 bases and J by 6 bases, with 17 bases between them. CDR1 SGDLS and CDR2 YYNGEE come from the germline V gene. CDR3 length equals 15 residues. In DNA, the CDR3 is TGTGCCAGCAGCAATCCTCGGGACGTGGTCAATGAGCAGTTCTTC. Protein: CASSNPRDVVNEQFF. Complete variable domain (other parts from reference TRBV9 and TRBJ2-1): DSGVTQTPKHLITATGQRVTLRCSPRSGDLSVYWYQQSLDQGLQFLIQYYNGEERAKGNILERFSAQQFPDLHSELNLSSLELGDSALYFCASSNPRDVVNEQFFGPGTRLTVL.

Concerning this clonotype itself: A much larger clone sits a single nucleotide away, making a read error possible. In this CDR3 the conserved last residue, phenylalanine or tryptophan, is missing, so a read error is likely. The chain couples TRBV7-9 to TRBJ1-2, with TRBD1 as a possible D gene (5 bases). V was trimmed by 6 bases and J by 4 bases, leaving 15 bases between them. The CDR3 is made up of 14 amino acids. Germline assignment: CDR1 SEHNR and CDR2 FQNEAQ (reference sequence). This CDR3 reads CASRGEALAYGYTS. The DNA for the CDR3 is TGTGCCAGCAGAGGGGAGGCCCTTGCCTATGGCTACACCTCC.